Included here is one T cell receptor (beta chain) sequence, with context. Its specificity is unknown. The sample originates from a study of T cell responses to AZD1222 COVID-19 vaccine. Study summary: Pooled together were second doses at about 4 or about 12 weeks. Whole-study results and caveats: Close to half of all spike-specific TCRs reportedly target regions of the variants that are unmutated.

The table came from immunoSEQ multiplex PCR; TCRdb's copy has only in-frame clones and leaves some out. The data show some 150,000 clones, with 88% seen just once and roughly 2% held by the top ten. With V trimmed by 0 bases and J by 1 base, 2 bases remained unmatched. Germline V gene lookup returns CDR1 SGDLS and CDR2 YYNGEE. This CDR3 comprises 15 residues. The receptor comes from an adult in good health. The sequencing here drew on peripheral blood, taken on day 0 of AZD1222 vaccination. The chain has TRBV9 and TRBJ2-7, with 9 bases matching TRBD2. The CDR3 bases are TGTGCCAGCAGCGTAGGTGCGGGAGGGTCCTACGAGCAGTACTTC. Encoded protein: CASSVGAGGSYEQYF.